A single sample gave rise to the 17 T cell receptor beta chains below, sequenced in a study of cytomegalovirus exposure and HLA in healthy donors. Primers: 60 Vbeta forward and 13 Jbeta reverse. This table comes from immunoSEQ multiplex PCR, and its TCRdb copy is limited to in-frame clones, with some not included. Seen here are fewer than 200,000 clones, 60% to 85% observed once, and the top ten hold 0.65% to 0.95%. The specimen sequenced was PBMCs. The receptors shown here come from a female donor in good health and CMV-seronegative.

Here the CDR3 DNA reads TGCGCCAGCAGCTTGGCCGGCAGCGGGAGGGCCAATGAGCAGTTCTTC. It yields the protein CASSLAGSGRANEQFF. The genes are TRBV5-1 and TRBJ2-1, with 10 positions matching TRBD2. The junction had 6 bases not matched to a gene; V was cut back by 0 bases and J by 6 bases. Germline V gene data show CDR1 as SGHRS and CDR2 as YFSETQ. The CDR3 covers 16 residues.

The chain combines TRBV30 with TRBJ1-1, with TRBD1 identical over 7 bases. The germline V gene encodes CDR1 GTSNPN and CDR2 SVGIG (reference sequence). The V gene end was trimmed by 5 bases and the J gene end by 4 bases; junction bases not matched to a gene: 7. This CDR3 has 13 residues. The chain's CDR3 is CAWETGETTEAFF. CDR3 DNA sequence: TGTGCCTGGGAAACAGGGGAGACCACTGAAGCTTTCTTT.

This rearrangement joins TRBV10-3 to TRBJ1-2; 7 nucleotides match TRBD1. Per the germline V gene, CDR1 is ENHRY and CDR2 is SYGVKD. The CDR3 runs to 15 residues. V trimming: 4 bases; J trimming: 0 bases; junction bases outside the gene matches: 5. CDR3 region: CAISGLQGTNYGYTF. The DNA for the CDR3 is TGTGCCATCAGTGGCCTACAGGGGACTAACTATGGCTACACCTTC.

This clone has just a few counts. The chain has TRBV4-2 and TRBJ1-1; 7 bases are shared with TRBD1. The V gene end was trimmed by 8 bases and the J gene end by 0 bases; junction bases not matched to a gene: 12. Germline CDR1 LGHNA, CDR2 YNFKEQ. The CDR3 has 16 residues. The DNA of the CDR3 is TGTGCCAGCCATACCGGGACAGCAAATTTGAACACTGAAGCTTTCTTT. Protein product: CASHTGTANLNTEAFF.

The chain combines TRBV14 with TRBJ2-7; 7 positions match TRBD1. This CDR3 is 15 amino acids long. The V gene's germline CDR1 is SGHDN and CDR2 FVKESK. The trim removed 1 base at V and 5 bases at J, leaving 8 bases unmatched. CDR3 nucleotide sequence: TGTGCCAGCAGCCAAGGACACGGACAGGCTAACGAGCAGTACTTC. Amino acid sequence: CASSQGHGQANEQYF.

The V and J genes are TRBV30 and TRBJ2-1; TRBD1 is a possible D gene (6 bases). The CDR3 is 13 amino acids. Trimming left V 5 bases short and J 9 bases short, with 17 bases between. The germline V gene encodes CDR1 GTSNPN and CDR2 SVGIG (reference sequence). The CDR3 loop is CAWSRGKSIEQFF. DNA of the CDR3: TGTGCCTGGTCCAGGGGAAAGAGCATTGAGCAGTTCTTC.

The chain employs TRBV5-1 and TRBJ2-3; 9 positions agree with TRBD2. J gave up 6 bases and V 2 bases, and 4 bases lay outside the gene matches. CDR1 is SGHRS and CDR2 is YFSETQ in the germline V gene. This CDR3 spans 14 amino acids. The CDR3 bases are TGCGCCAGCAGCTTAGCAAGCGGGAGGGATACGCAGTATTTT. Protein sequence: CASSLASGRDTQYF.

J is TRBJ1-1 and V is TRBV5-5; possible D gene TRBD1, 6 bases. The length of the CDR3 is 14 residues. Trimming removed 3 bases from V and 1 base from J, with 10 bases in between. Germline V gene data show CDR1 as SGHKS and CDR2 as YYEKEE (reference sequence). The CDR3 DNA sequence: TGTGCCAGCAGCTCCGGGACATCGAACACTGAAGCTTTCTTT. It is translated as CASSSGTSNTEAFF. The variable domain in full, completed from reference TRBV5-5 and TRBJ1-1, reads DAGVTQSPTHLIKTRGQQVTLRCSPISGHKSVSWYQQVLGQGPQFIFQYYEKEERGRGNFPDRFSARQFPNYSSELNVNALLLGDSALYLCASSSGTSNTEAFFGQGTRLTVV.

This clone was found once. The chain employs TRBV19 and TRBJ1-1; perhaps TRBD1 as D (5 bases). Looked up from germline, CDR1 is LNHDA and CDR2 is SQIVND (reference sequence). The ends were cut back, 6 bases at V and 3 bases at J, with 11 bases in the middle. The CDR3 has 13 amino acids. For the CDR3, the DNA is TGTGCCAGTAGCCAAGACAGAGACACTGAAGCTTTCTTT. Translated, it gives CASSQDRDTEAFF.

The genes are TRBV6-4 and TRBJ1-6; D possibly corresponds to TRBD1 (5 bases). Per the germline V gene, CDR1 is MRHNA and CDR2 is SNTAGT. V lost 3 bases, J lost 8 bases, and 14 bases lay in between. The CDR3 spans 15 residues. The CDR3 nucleotides read TGTGCCAGCAGTGAGTCGGGGGAATTGGATTCACCCCTCCACTTT. Protein sequence: CASSESGELDSPLHF.

The chain has TRBV10-3 and TRBJ2-1, with TRBD2 matching over 8 bases. The CDR3 spans 16 residues. The germline V gene encodes CDR1 ENHRY and CDR2 SYGVKD. V shed 3 bases and J 6 bases; nucleotides not matched to a gene: 10. The CDR3 here is CAISDKVGGALNEQFF. CDR3 bases: TGTGCCATCAGTGATAAGGTCGGGGGGGCTCTCAATGAGCAGTTCTTC.

V is TRBV29-1 and J is TRBJ2-5; TRBD2 agrees at 10 bases. Losses at the gene ends were 7 bases for V and 2 bases for J; bases not matched to a gene: 7. This CDR3 has 14 amino acids. Germline CDR1 SQVTM, CDR2 ANQGSEA. DNA for the CDR3: TGCAGCGCCCAACTAGCGGGGACTCAAGAGACCCAGTACTTC. This codes for CSAQLAGTQETQYF.

The chain uses TRBV7-9 and TRBJ2-2; D not resolved. CDR1 is SEHNR and CDR2 is FQNEAQ in the germline V gene (reference sequence). This CDR3 spans 14 amino acids. Trimming removed 1 base from V and 4 bases from J, with 7 bases in between. In DNA, the CDR3 is TGTGCCAGCAGCTTAGTCCCGGGCACCGGGGAGCTGTTTTTT. It is translated as CASSLVPGTGELFF. Full variable domain (remainder filled in from reference TRBV7-9 and TRBJ2-2): DTGVSQNPRHKITKRGQNVTFRCDPISEHNRLYWYRQTLGQGPEFLTYFQNEAQLEKSRLLSDRFSAERPKGSFSTLEIQRTEQGDSAMYLCASSLVPGTGELFFGEGSRLTVL.

The gene calls are TRBV30 and TRBJ1-5, with 9 bases matching TRBD1. The ends lost 5 bases at V and 4 bases at J; junction bases unmatched: 3. This CDR3 is built from 13 residues. Germline CDR1 and CDR2: GTSNPN and SVGIG (reference sequence). CDR3 nucleotides: TGTGCCTGGTCCGACAGGGGGAATCAGCCCCAGCATTTT. Protein product: CAWSDRGNQPQHF.

The chain links TRBV30 to TRBJ1-4; maybe TRBD1 (6 bases). There are 15 residues in the CDR3. Germline CDR1 is GTSNPN and CDR2 is SVGIG (reference sequence). Trimming took off 2 bases at V and 8 bases at J, with 18 bases between the two ends. CDR3 coding DNA: TGTGCCTGGAGTCTGACTTCGACAGGTCGGGAAAAACTGTTTTTT. Translating gives CAWSLTSTGREKLFF.

The V gene is TRBV4-3, the J gene TRBJ2-1, with a tentative D call TRBD1 (6 bases). Germline values: CDR1 LGHNA, CDR2 YSLEER. V was clipped by 0 bases and J by 7 bases, with 10 bases between them. CDR3 length equals 14 residues. The CDR3 DNA is TGCGCCAGCAGCCAAGAGAGGGGGAATAATGAGCAGTTCTTC. Translation: CASSQERGNNEQFF.

V gene TRBV6-6 combines with J gene TRBJ1-5; D unclear. CDR3 length: 14 amino acids. CDR1 and CDR2 from the germline V gene are MNHNY and SVGAGI (reference sequence). Trimming removed 2 bases from V and 5 bases from J, with 10 bases in between. The CDR3: CASSYREMHQPQHF. DNA for the CDR3: TGTGCCAGCAGTTACAGGGAGATGCATCAGCCCCAGCATTTT.